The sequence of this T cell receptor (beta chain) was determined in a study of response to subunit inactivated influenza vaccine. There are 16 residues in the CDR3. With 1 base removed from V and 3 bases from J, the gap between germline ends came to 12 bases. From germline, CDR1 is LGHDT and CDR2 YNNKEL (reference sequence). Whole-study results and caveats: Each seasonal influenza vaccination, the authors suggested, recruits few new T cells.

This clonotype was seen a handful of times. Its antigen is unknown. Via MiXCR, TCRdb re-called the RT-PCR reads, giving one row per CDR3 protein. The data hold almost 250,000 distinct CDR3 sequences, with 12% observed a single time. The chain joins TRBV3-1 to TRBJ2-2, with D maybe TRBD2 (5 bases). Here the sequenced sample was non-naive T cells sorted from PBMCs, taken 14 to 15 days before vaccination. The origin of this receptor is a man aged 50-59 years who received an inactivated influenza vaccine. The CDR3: CASSQVLAPYTGELFF. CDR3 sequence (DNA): TGTGCCAGCAGCCAAGTCTTAGCGCCATACACCGGGGAGCTGTTTTTT.